This T cell receptor beta chain was captured by sequencing in a study of T cells in Graves' hyperthyroidism and ophthalmopathy. Study as a whole: Peripheral blood specimens were obtained at initial diagnosis, prior to any treatment.

This clonotype was seen at least ten times. Antigen: not known. Study observations and caveats: Researchers found most expanded thyroid clonotypes above 0.001 in blood as well.

The CDR3 has 20 residues. The ends lost 0 bases at V and 3 bases at J; junction bases unmatched: 11. The germline CDR1 and CDR2 sequences are SGHVS and FQNEAQ. Investigators excluded patients with uncontrolled infection, other autoimmune disease, pregnancy or lactation. The PBMCs were sourced from fresh peripheral blood (about 9.7 ml). TCR beta CDR3 regions were amplified from RNA transcripts. The study used the HTBI primer set for a first-round RT-PCR of the TCR CDR3. TCRdb used MiXCR to reprocess the multiplex PCR reads, holding one entry per CDR3 protein. The sample holds around 600,000 distinct CDR3 sequences; 12% to 15% are singletons and the top ten take 7% to 9%.

The TCR originated in a woman younger than 35 with Graves' ophthalmopathy. The sample consisted of blood. The chain joins TRBV7-8 to TRBJ2-7; 16 nucleotides match TRBD2. CDR3 residues: CASSLAPGTSGRAALYEQYF. In DNA, the CDR3 is TGTGCCAGCAGCTTAGCGCCCGGGACTAGCGGGAGGGCCGCCCTCTACGAGCAGTACTTC.